Below are 9 T cell receptor beta chains sequenced from a single sample in a study of tumor and adjacent non-tumor tissue in lung cancer. RNA was extracted from bulk tissue without any cell sorting. The normal lung tissue was taken more than 3 cm from the tumor edge. A modified ARM-PCR protocol with three rounds of nested PCR amplified TCRbeta. TCRdb used MiXCR to reprocess the multiplex PCR reads, holding one entry per CDR3 protein. This sample has approximately 110,000 distinct CDR3 sequences, with 50% to 70% found just once. Sequenced input: distant non-tumor lung tissue. The receptor source for this set is a man between 60 and 75 years old with non-small cell lung cancer.

In its sample, this clonotype was seen a few times. The chain has TRBV5-8 and TRBJ2-3; D is unclear. The germline V and J ends were trimmed by 3 bases and 1 base, with 12 bases remaining between them. The germline V gene encodes CDR1 SGHTS and CDR2 YDEGEE. CDR3 length: 15 amino acids. The CDR3 DNA reads TGTGCCAGCAGCTCCAGCGCCGGCGGCACAGATACGCAGTATTTT. This gives the protein CASSSSAGGTDTQYF.

Note on this clonotype: A much larger clone lies one base from this, so it may be a read error. This sequence joins TRBV28 and TRBJ2-4, with TRBD1 identical over 7 bases. Germline loops: CDR1 MDHEN, CDR2 SYDVKM. This CDR3 has 13 residues. The CDR3 sequence is CACSHPTTGPADF. Written as DNA, the CDR3 is TGTGCCTGCAGTCACCCTACGACAGGGCCCGCGGACTTC.

V usage is TRBV19 and J usage is TRBJ2-7; TRBD1 agrees at 7 bases. V dropped 3 bases and J dropped 3; count of bases not matched to a gene: 5. Looked up from germline, CDR1 is LNHDA and CDR2 is SQIVND (reference sequence). The CDR3 length is 14 residues. For the CDR3, the DNA is TGTGCCAGTAGTATCGCACAGGGGTACTACGAGCAGTACTTC. It is translated as CASSIAQGYYEQYF. The full variable domain, in which reference TRBV19 and TRBJ2-7 provide the parts outside the CDR3, is DGGITQSPKYLFRKEGQNVTLSCEQNLNHDAMYWYRQDPGQGLRLIYYSQIVNDFQKGDIAEGYSVSREKKESFPLTVTSAQKNPTAFYLCASSIAQGYYEQYFGPGTRLTVT.

The CDR3 DNA follows: TGTGCCAGCAGCACGGGACTAGCGGAGGGGCCGATTGAGCAGTTCTTC. This encodes CASSTGLAEGPIEQFF. The rearrangement joins TRBV11-2 to TRBJ2-1; 11 nucleotides align to TRBD2. CDR3 length: 16 amino acids. After removal of 5 bases from V and 9 bases from J, the junction contained 12 bases not matched to a gene. Germline values: CDR1 SGHAT, CDR2 FQNNGV.

This clonotype was seen more than once but under ten times. DNA for the CDR3: TGTGCCACCAGTGATTCTGGACTAGCGGAGCAATCCTACAATGAGCAGTTCTTC. This sequence encodes CATSDSGLAEQSYNEQFF. The V call is TRBV24-1, the J call TRBJ2-1; 10 positions agree with TRBD2. The germline gives CDR1 KGHDR, CDR2 SFDVKD. The V segment lost 2 bases and the J segment 1 base; nucleotides outside the gene matches: 7. The CDR3 is 18 residues long.

With respect to this clonotype: A single base separates this from a much larger clone, so it may be a read error. This chain connects TRBV11-2 to TRBJ2-1; D remains unclear. Germline V lookup: CDR1 SGHAT, CDR2 FQNNGV. CDR3 length equals 13 residues. V lost 2 bases, J lost 2 bases, and 4 bases lay in between. The CDR3 here is CASSLTTYNEQFF. In DNA form, the CDR3 reads TGTGCCAGCAGCTTAACCACCTACAATGAGCAGTTCTTC. The full variable domain, with the rest looked up from reference TRBV11-2 and TRBJ2-1, is EAGVAQSPRYKIIEKRQSVAFWCNPISGHATLYWYQQILGQGPKLLIQFQNNGVVDDSQLPKDRFSAERLKGVDSTLKIQPAKLEDSAVYLCASSLTTYNEQFFGPGTRLTVL.

About this clonotype itself: A much larger clonotype is one base distant, so this may be a read error. This chain uses TRBV6-5 with TRBJ1-2; 7 bases are a match to TRBD1. The CDR3 consists of 14 residues. Germline CDR1 is MNHEY and CDR2 is SVGAGI. This CDR3 is CVSRNRQGFYGYAF. The DNA of the CDR3 is TGTGTCAGCAGGAATCGACAGGGCTTCTATGGCTACGCCTTC.

Turning to this clonotype: A much larger clone is a single base away; this may be a read error. The chain uses TRBV7-8 and TRBJ2-7; a weak D match, TRBD2 (5 bases). Trimming took off 1 base at V and 6 bases at J, with 13 bases between the two ends. There are 14 residues in the CDR3. The germline V gene has CDR1 SGHVS and CDR2 FQNEAQ. This CDR3 reads CASSLVVGVCEQYF. In nucleotides, the CDR3 is TGTGCCAGCAGCTTAGTTGTGGGAGTTTGCGAGCAGTACTTC.

Comments on this clonotype: A much larger clone lies a single base off, so this may be a read error. The CDR3 protein is CGSSPSPGRPLF. CDR3 sequence (DNA): TGTGGCAGCAGTCCCTCCCCGGGAAGGCCGCTCTTC. The chain joins TRBV28 to TRBJ2-1, with D possibly matching TRBD2 (5 bases). The CDR3 is made up of 12 amino acids. The V gene's germline CDR1 is MDHEN and CDR2 SYDVKM.